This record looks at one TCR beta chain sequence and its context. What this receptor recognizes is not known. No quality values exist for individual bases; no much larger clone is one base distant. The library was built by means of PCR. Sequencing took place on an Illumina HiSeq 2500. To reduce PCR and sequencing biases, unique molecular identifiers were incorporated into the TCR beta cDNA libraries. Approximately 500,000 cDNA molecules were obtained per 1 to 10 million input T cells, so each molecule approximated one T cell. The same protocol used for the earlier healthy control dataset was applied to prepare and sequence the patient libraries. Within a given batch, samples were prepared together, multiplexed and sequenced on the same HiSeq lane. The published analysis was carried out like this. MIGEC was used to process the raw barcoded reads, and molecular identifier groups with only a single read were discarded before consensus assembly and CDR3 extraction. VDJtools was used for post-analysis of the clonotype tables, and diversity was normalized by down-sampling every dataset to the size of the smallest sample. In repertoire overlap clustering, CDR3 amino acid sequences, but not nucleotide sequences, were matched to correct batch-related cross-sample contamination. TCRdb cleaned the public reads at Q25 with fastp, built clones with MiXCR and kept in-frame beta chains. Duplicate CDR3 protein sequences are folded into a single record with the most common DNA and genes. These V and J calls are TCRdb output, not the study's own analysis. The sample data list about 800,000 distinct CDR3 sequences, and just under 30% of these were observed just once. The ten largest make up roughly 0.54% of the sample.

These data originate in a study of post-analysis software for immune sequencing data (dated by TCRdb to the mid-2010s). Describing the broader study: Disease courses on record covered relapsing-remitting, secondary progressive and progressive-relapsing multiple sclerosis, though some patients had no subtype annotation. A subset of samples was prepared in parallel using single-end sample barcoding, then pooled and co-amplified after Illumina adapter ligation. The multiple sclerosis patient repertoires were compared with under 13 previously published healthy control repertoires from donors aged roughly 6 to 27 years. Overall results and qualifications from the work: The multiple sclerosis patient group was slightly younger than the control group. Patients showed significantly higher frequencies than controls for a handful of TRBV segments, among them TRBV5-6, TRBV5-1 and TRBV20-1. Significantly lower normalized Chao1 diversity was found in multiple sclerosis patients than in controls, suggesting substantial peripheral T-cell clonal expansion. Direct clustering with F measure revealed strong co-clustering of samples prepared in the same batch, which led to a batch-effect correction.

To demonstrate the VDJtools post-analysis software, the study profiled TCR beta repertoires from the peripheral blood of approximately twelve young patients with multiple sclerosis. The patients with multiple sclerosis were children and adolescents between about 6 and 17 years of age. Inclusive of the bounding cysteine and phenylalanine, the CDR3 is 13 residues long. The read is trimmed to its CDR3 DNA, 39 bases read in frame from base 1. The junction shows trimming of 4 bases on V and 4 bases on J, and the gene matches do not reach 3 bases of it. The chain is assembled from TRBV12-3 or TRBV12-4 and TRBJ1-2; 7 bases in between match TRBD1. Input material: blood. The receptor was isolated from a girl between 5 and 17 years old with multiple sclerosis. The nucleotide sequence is TGTGCCAGCAGTTGGGGACAGCTCTATGGCTACACCTTC. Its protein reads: CASSWGQLYGYTF.